This TCR beta chain was sequenced in a study of cytomegalovirus exposure and HLA in healthy donors. A note on this clone: Antigen: not known.

PCR amplification relied on 60 Vbeta primers (plus 13 Jbeta primers). Generated by immunoSEQ multiplex PCR, the TCRdb table keeps only in-frame clones and is missing some. Of approximately 170,000 clones in the sample, about 65% are singletons; the top ten hold less than 5%. This CDR3 is built from 21 residues. The study, taken as a whole, reports: Common viral pathogens seemed, in a later analysis, to connect with several of the most significant clusters. Most TCR sequences proved rare, with some public TCRs found in many donors.

V usage is TRBV21-1 and J usage is TRBJ2-7; TRBD2 was called by the table and not checked on the DNA. TRBV21-1 is deemed a pseudogene. The sequenced sample was PBMCs. The TCR comes from a woman aged 18 to 35 in good health and CMV-seropositive. CDR3 DNA: TGTGCCAGCAGCAAAGGGGAAAGCGGGTATCCCCTCACCCCTTCCTTATACGAGCAGTACTTC. It specifies CASSKGESGYPLTPSLYEQYF.